This record covers a single TCR beta chain. Its antigen is as yet unknown. Deletions cut 4 bases from V and 4 bases from J, with 13 bases between. The germline CDR1 and CDR2 sequences are SGHVS and FQNEAQ. CDR3 length: 14 residues. Assay: immunoSEQ multiplex PCR; the TCRdb copy retains only in-frame clones and omits some. This sample carries about 96,000 clones, around 89% of them seen once, and the ten largest clones take around 1.6%. The sample is drawn from a study of T cell responses to AZD1222 COVID-19 vaccine. Study results and caveats: Among those given AZD1222, only six or seven were seropositive at baseline. In all cases, repertoires were sampled only after the peak T cell response. Donor demographics were predominantly white British with a female majority; clonal diversity may be underestimated. After two AZD1222 doses, spike-specific TCR breadth and depth rose versus day 0.

The chain carries TRBV7-8 and TRBJ2-5; D is perhaps TRBD1 (6 bases). This clonotype was sampled from an adult in good health. This sample comprised peripheral blood, obtained on day 0 of AZD1222 vaccination. The CDR3 sequence is CASSSQGFSETQYF. CDR3 in DNA: TGTGCCAGCAGCTCACAGGGTTTCTCAGAGACCCAGTACTTC.